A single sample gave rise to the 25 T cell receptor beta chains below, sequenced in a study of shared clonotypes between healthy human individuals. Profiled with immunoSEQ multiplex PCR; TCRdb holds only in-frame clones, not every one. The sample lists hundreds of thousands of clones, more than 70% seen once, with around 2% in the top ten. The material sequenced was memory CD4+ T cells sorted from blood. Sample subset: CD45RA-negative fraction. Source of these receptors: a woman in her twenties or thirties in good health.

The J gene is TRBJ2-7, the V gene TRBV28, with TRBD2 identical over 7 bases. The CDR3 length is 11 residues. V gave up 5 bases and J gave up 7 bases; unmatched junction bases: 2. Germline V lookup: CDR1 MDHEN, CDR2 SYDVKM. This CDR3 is CASSGEGEQYF. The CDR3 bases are TGTGCCAGCAGTGGGGAGGGAGAGCAGTACTTC.

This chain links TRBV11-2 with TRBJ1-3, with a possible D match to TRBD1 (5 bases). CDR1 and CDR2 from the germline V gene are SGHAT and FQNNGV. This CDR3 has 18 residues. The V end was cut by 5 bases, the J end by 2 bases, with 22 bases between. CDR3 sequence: CASSRLPGVGGTGNTIYF. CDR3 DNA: TGTGCCAGCAGCCGACTCCCCGGGGTCGGGGGGACTGGAAACACCATATATTTT.

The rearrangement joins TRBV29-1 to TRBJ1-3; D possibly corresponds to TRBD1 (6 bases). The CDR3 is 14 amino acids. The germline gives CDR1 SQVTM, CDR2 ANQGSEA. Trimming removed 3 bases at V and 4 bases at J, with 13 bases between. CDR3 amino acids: CSVDKGVTGNTIYF. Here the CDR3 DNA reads TGCAGCGTTGATAAGGGGGTAACGGGAAACACCATATATTTT.

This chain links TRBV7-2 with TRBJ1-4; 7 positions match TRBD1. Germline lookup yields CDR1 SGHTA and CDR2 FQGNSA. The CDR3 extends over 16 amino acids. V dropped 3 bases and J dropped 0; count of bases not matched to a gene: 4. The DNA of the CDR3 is TGTGCCAGCAGCTTCAGGGGGGGAACAACTAATGAAAAACTGTTTTTT. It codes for CASSFRGGTTNEKLFF.

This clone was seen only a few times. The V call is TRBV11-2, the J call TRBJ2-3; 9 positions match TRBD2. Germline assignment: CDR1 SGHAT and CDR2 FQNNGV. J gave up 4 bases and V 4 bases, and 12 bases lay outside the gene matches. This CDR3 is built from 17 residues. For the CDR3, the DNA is TGTGCCAGCAGCTCTCCCCTGATGGCGGGGGGGGCAGATACGCAGTATTTT. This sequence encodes CASSSPLMAGGADTQYF.

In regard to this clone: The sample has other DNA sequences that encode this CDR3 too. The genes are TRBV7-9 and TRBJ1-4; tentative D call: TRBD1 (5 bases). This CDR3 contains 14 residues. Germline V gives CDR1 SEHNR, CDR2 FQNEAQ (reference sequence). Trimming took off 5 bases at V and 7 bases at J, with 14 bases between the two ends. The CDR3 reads CASSPTGGGEKLFF. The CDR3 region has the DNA TGTGCCAGCAGCCCTACCGGGGGTGGTGAAAAACTGTTTTTT.

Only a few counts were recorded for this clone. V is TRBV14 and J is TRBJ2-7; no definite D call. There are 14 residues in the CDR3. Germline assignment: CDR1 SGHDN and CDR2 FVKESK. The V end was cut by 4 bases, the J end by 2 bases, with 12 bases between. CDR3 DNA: TGTGCCAGCAGCCCTCCCGGTTTTCCCTACGAGCAGTACTTC. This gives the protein CASSPPGFPYEQYF.

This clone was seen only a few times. DNA for the CDR3: TGTGCCAGTAGTATTTTGGGTAGCTCGGGTCAAGAGACCCAGTACTTC. Translation gives CASSILGSSGQETQYF. The chain employs TRBV19 and TRBJ2-5; D is ambiguous. Germline CDR1 and CDR2: LNHDA and SQIVND (reference sequence). The V and J ends lost 3 bases and 2 bases respectively, with 16 bases between them. The CDR3 length is 16 residues.

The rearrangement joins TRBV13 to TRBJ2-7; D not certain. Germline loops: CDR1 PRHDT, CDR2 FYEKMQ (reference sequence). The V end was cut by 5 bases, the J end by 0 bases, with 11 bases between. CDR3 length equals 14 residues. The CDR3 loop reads CASSPGPNSYEQYF. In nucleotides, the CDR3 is TGTGCCAGCAGCCCCGGACCTAACTCCTACGAGCAGTACTTC.

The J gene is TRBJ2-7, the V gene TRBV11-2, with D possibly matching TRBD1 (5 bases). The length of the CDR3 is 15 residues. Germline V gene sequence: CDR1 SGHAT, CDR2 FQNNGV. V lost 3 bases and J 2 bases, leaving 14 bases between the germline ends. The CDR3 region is CASSFRILGAYEQYF. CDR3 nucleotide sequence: TGTGCCAGCAGCTTCAGGATTTTAGGGGCCTACGAGCAGTACTTC. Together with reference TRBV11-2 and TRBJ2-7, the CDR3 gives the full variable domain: EAGVAQSPRYKIIEKRQSVAFWCNPISGHATLYWYQQILGQGPKLLIQFQNNGVVDDSQLPKDRFSAERLKGVDSTLKIQPAKLEDSAVYLCASSFRILGAYEQYFGPGTRLTVT.

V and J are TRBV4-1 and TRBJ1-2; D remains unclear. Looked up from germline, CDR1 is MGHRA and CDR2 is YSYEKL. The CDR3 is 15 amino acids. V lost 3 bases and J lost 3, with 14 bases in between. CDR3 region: CASSQSGEVYYGYTF. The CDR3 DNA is TGCGCCAGCAGCCAGAGCGGTGAAGTGTACTATGGCTACACCTTC.

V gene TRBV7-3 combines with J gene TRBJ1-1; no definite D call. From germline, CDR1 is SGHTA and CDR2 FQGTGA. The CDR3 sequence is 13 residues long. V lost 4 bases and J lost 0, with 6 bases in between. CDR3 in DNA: TGTGCCAGCAGCTGGGATATGAACACTGAAGCTTTCTTT. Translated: CASSWDMNTEAFF.

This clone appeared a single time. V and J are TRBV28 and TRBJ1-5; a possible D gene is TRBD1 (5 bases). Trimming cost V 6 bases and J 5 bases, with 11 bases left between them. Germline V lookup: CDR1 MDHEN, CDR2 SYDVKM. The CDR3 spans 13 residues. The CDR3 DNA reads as TGTGCCAGCAGGCCGGGGGAGGATCAGCCCCAGCATTTT. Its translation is CASRPGEDQPQHF.

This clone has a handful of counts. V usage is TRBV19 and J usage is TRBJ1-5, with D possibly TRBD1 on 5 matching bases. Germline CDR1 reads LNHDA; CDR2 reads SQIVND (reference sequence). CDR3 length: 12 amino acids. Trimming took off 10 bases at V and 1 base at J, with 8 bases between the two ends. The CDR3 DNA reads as TGTGCCACCGGACACAGCAATCAGCCCCAGCATTTT. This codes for CATGHSNQPQHF.

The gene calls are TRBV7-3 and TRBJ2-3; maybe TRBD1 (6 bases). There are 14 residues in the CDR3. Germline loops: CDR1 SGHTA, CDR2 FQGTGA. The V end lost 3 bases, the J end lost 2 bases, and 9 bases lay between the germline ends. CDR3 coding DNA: TGTGCCAGCAGCTTCACAGGGTTCACAGATACGCAGTATTTT. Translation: CASSFTGFTDTQYF.

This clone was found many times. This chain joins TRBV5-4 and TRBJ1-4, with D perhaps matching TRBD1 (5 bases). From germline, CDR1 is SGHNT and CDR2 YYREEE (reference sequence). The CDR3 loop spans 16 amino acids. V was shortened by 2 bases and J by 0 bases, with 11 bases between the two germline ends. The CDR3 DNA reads TGTGCCAGCAGCTTTCAGCCAGGGTCAACTAATGAAAAACTGTTTTTT. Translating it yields CASSFQPGSTNEKLFF.

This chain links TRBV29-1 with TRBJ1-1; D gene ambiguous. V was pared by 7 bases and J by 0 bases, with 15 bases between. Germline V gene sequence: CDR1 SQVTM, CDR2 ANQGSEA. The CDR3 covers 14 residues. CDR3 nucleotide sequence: TGCAGCGCAGAGCAGCGGGGAATGAACACTGAAGCTTTCTTT. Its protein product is CSAEQRGMNTEAFF.

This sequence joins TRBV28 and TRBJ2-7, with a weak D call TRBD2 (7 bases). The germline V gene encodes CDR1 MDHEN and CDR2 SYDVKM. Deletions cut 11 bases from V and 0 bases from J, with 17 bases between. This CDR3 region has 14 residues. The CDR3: CAGSRGGSSYEQYF. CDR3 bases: TGTGCCGGATCAAGGGGGGGCAGCTCCTACGAGCAGTACTTC. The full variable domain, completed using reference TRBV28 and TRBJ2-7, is DVKVTQSSRYLVKRTGEKVFLECVQDMDHENMFWYRQDPGLGLRLIYFSYDVKMKEKGDIPEGYSVSREKKERFSLILESASTNQTSMYLCAGSRGGSSYEQYFGPGTRLTVT.

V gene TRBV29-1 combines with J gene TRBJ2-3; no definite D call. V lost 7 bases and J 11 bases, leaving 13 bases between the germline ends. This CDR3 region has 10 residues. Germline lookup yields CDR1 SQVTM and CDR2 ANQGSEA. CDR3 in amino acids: CSATHTKQYF. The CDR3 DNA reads TGCAGCGCAACGCATACCAAGCAGTATTTT.

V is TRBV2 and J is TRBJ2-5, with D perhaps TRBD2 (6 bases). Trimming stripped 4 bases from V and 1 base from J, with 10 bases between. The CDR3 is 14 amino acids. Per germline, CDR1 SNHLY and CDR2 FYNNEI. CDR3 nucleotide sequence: TGTGCCAGCAGTGTAGGCGGGGCCCAAGAGACCCAGTACTTC. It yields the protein CASSVGGAQETQYF.

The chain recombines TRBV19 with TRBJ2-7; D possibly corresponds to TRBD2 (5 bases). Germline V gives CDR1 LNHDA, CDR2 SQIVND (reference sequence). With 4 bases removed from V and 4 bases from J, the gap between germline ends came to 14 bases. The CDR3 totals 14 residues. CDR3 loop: CASSRTGMAYEQYF. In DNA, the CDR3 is TGTGCCAGTAGTAGGACCGGGATGGCTTACGAGCAGTACTTC.

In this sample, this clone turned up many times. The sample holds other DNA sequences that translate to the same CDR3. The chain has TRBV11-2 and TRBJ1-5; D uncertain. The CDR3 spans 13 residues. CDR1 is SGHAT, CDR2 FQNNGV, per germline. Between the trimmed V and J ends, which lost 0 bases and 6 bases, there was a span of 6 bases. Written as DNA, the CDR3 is TGTGCCAGCAGCTTAGATCGCGGTCAGCCCCAGCATTTT. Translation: CASSLDRGQPQHF. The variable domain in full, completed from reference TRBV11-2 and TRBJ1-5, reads EAGVAQSPRYKIIEKRQSVAFWCNPISGHATLYWYQQILGQGPKLLIQFQNNGVVDDSQLPKDRFSAERLKGVDSTLKIQPAKLEDSAVYLCASSLDRGQPQHFGDGTRLSIL.

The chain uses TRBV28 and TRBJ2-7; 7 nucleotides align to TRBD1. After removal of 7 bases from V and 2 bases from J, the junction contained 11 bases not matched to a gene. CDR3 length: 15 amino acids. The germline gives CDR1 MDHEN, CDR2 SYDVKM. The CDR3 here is CASTRPRTGTYEQYF. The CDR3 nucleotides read TGTGCCAGCACCCGACCAAGGACAGGAACCTACGAGCAGTACTTC.

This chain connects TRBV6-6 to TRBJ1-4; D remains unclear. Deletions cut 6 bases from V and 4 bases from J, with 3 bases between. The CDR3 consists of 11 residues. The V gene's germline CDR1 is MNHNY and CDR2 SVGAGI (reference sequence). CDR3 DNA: TGTGCCAGCAGCCGTAATGAAAAACTGTTTTTT. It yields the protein CASSRNEKLFF.

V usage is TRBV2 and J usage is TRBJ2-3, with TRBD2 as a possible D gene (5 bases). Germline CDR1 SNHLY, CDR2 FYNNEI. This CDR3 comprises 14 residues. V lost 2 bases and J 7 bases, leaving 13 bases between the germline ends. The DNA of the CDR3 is TGTGCCAGCAGTGAACGGGGTCTACGGAATACGCAGTATTTT. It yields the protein CASSERGLRNTQYF.